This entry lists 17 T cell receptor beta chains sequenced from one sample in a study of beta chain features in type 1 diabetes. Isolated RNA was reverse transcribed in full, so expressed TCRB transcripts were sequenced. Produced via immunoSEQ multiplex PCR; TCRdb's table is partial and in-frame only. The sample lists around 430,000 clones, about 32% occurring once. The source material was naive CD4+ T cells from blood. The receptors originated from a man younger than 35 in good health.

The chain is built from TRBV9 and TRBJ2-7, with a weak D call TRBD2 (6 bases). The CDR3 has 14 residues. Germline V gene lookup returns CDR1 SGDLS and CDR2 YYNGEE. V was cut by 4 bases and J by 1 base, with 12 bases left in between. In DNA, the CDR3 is TGTGCCAGCAGCATAACTAGCAGTTCCTACGAGCAGTACTTC. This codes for CASSITSSSYEQYF.

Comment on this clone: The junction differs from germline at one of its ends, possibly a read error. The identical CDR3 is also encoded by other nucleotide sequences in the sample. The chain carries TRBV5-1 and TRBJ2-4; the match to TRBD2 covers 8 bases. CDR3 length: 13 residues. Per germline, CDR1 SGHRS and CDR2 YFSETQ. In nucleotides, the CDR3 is TGCGCCAGCAGCTTGGTCAGCGGGAGCATTCAATACTTC. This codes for CASSLVSGSIQYF.

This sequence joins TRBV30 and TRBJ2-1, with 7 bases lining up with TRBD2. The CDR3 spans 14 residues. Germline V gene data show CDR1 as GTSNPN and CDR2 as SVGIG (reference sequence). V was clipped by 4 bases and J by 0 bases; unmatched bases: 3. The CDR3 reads CAWTRGSSYNEQFF. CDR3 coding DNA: TGTGCCTGGACACGCGGGAGCTCCTACAATGAGCAGTTCTTC. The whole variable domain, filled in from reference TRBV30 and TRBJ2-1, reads SQTIHQWPATLVQPVGSPLSLECTVEGTSNPNLYWYRQAAGRGLQLLFYSVGIGQISSEVPQNLSASRPQDRQFILSSKKLLLSDSGFYLCAWTRGSSYNEQFFGPGTRLTVL.

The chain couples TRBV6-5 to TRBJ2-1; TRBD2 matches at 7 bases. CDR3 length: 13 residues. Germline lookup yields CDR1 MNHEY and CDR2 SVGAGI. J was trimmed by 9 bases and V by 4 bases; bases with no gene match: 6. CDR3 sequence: CASSSGASGEQFF. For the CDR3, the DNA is TGTGCCAGCAGTTCAGGCGCTAGCGGTGAGCAGTTCTTC.

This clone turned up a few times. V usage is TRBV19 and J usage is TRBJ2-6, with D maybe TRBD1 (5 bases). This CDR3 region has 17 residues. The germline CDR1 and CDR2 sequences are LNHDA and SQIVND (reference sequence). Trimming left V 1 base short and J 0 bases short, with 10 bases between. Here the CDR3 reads CASSIGTSDSGANVLTF. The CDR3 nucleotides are TGTGCCAGTAGTATAGGGACATCCGACTCTGGGGCCAACGTCCTGACTTTC.

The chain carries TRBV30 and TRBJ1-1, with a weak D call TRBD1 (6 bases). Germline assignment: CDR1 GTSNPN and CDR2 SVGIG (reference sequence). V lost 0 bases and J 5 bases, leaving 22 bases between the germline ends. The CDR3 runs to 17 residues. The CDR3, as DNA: TGTGCCTGGAGTGTACGTGGTGGCTGGGGGCGCGTGACTGAAGCTTTCTTT. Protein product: CAWSVRGGWGRVTEAFF.

For the CDR3, the DNA is TGTGCCAGCAGCGGACAGGGTTGGACCGGGGAGCTGTTTTTT. It specifies CASSGQGWTGELFF. V is TRBV7-8 and J is TRBJ2-2, with 8 bases matching TRBD1. Germline CDR1 SGHVS, CDR2 FQNEAQ. J lost 5 bases, V lost 5 bases, and 4 bases had no gene match. The CDR3 is 14 amino acids.

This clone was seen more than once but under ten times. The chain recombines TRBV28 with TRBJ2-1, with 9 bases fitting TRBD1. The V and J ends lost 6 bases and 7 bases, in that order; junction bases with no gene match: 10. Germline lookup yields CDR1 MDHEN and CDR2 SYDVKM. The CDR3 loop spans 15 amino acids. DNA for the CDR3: TGTGCCAGCAGCTTACACGGGACAGGGAATAATGAGCAGTTCTTC. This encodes CASSLHGTGNNEQFF.

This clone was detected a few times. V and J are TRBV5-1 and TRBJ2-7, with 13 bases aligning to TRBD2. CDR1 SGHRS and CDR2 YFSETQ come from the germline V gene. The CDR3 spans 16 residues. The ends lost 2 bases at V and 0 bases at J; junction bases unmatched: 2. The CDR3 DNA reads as TGCGCCAGCAGCTTCGGACTAGCGGGAGCCTCCTACGAGCAGTACTTC. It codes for CASSFGLAGASYEQYF.

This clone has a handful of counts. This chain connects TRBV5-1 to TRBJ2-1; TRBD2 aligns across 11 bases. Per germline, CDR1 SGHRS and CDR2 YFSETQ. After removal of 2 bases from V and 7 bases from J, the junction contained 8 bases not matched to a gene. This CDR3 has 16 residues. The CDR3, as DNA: TGCGCCAGCAGCTTTTTAGCGGGAGGGCCTGGAAATGAGCAGTTCTTC. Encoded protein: CASSFLAGGPGNEQFF.

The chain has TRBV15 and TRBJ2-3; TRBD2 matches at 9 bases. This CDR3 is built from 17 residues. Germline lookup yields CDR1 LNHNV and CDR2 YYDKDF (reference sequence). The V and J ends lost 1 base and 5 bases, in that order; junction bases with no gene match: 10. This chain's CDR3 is CATSRGNSGSQRDTQYF. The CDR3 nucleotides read TGTGCCACCAGCAGAGGAAATAGCGGGAGTCAAAGAGATACGCAGTATTTT.

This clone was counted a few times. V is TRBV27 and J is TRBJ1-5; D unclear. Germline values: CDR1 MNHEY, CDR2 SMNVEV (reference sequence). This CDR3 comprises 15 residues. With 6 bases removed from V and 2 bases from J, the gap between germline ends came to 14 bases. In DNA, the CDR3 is TGTGCCAGCAGCCCCCTCGGGGATGGCAATCAGCCCCAGCATTTT. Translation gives CASSPLGDGNQPQHF.

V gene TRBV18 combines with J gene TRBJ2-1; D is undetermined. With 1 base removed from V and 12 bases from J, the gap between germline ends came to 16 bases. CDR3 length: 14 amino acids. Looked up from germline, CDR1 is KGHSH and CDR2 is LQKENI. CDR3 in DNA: TGTGCCAGCTCACCACTCCCCAGCCCCGATGGGCAGTTCTTC. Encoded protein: CASSPLPSPDGQFF.

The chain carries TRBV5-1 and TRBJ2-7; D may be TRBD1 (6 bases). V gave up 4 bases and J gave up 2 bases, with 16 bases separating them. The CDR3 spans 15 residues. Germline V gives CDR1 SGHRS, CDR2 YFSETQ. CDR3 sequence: CASSPGQIEAYEQYF. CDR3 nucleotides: TGCGCCAGCAGCCCAGGACAGATCGAGGCCTACGAGCAGTACTTC.

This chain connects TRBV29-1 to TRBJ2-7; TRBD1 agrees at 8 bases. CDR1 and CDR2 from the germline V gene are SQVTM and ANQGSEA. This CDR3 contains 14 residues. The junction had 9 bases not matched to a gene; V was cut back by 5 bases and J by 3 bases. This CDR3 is CSVSVPGGLYEQYF. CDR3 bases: TGCAGCGTTTCGGTCCCAGGGGGCCTCTACGAGCAGTACTTC.

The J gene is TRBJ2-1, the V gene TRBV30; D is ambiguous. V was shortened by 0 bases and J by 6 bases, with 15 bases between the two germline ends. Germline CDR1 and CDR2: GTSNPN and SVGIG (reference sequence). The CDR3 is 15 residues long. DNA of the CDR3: TGTGCCTGGAGTGTACGACCATCCCTCCCCAATGAGCAGTTCTTC. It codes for CAWSVRPSLPNEQFF.

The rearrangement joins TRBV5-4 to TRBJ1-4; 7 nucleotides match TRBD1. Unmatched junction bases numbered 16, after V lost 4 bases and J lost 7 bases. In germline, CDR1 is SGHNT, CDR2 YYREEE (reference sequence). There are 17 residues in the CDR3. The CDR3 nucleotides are TGTGCCAGCAGCGGACGGACAGGAGGGATTGGGGTTGAAAAACTGTTTTTT. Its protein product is CASSGRTGGIGVEKLFF.